This T cell receptor (beta chain) was recorded in a study of blood T cell repertoires in COVID-19. Study at large: Some COVID-19 samples were acute and others convalescent; all came from the United States, Italy and Spain. From T cells, B-cell-depleted T cells, or PBMCs came the material, which was cDNA or gDNA.

Clinical histories supplied by participants themselves formed the basis of cohort assignment. The CDR3 spans 14 residues. Germline V gene sequence: CDR1 SGHTA, CDR2 FQGNSA. V dropped 0 bases and J dropped 5 bases, with 10 bases sitting between them. Authors' methods: The assay estimated nucleated cells by amplifying reference gene primers. The protocol was immunoSEQ multiplex PCR, while the TCRdb copy is restricted to in-frame clones and leaves out a portion. The D gene and trimming were derived from the DNA, and the V and J assignments and clone size from that table. The sample has 250,000 to 350,000 clones, 70% to 90% seen once; the top ten hold 8% to 13%.

The origin of this receptor is a woman aged 18-35 years who had recovered from COVID-19. The sample was PBMCs or T cells enriched from blood (not recorded which). This sequence joins TRBV7-2 and TRBJ2-5, with D maybe TRBD2 (6 bases). This CDR3 reads CASSLAGGVETQYF. Here the CDR3 DNA reads TGTGCCAGCAGCTTAGCGGGGGGAGTTGAGACCCAGTACTTC.